The rows below give T cell receptor beta chains drawn from one sample of a study of human T cells and chemical hapten exposure. Via MiXCR, TCRdb re-called the RACE reads, giving one row per CDR3 protein. The data contain 300,000 to 400,000 distinct CDR3 sequences, more than 4.5% of them singletons. The sequences come from whole blood, collected in connection with sensitization to the hapten diphenylcyclopropenone (DPC). These receptors came from a woman in her 50s with alopecia areata. Some clones in this sample may be carry-over from other donors' samples. Each CDR3 is given with its conserved first and last residue. Each record gives: CDR3 DNA, CDR3 protein, clone size, J gene, D gene, V gene. D genes are given only for firm matches. Some rows mark clone size as missing; the rest say once, few, many or name a class of expanded clone.

DNA: TGTGCCAGCTCACCACCGGTGCAGGGCGGGGGATCCAAAAACATTCAGTACTTC; CDR3: CASSPPVQGGGSKNIQYF; size: NA; J: TRBJ2-4; D: TRBD2; V: TRBV18
DNA: TGCGCCAGCAGCTTGGAGGACAGGGGGGTAGATACGCAGTATTTT; CDR3: CASSLEDRGVDTQYF; size: few; J: TRBJ2-3; D: TRBD1; V: TRBV5-1
DNA: TGTGCCAGCAGCGTAGACCCCCGTCGGGCCACAGATACGCAGTATTTT; CDR3: CASSVDPRRATDTQYF; size: many; J: TRBJ2-3; D: NA; V: TRBV9
DNA: TGTGCCAGCAGCCAACCGGGGGGACAAGAGACCCAGTACTTC; CDR3: CASSQPGGQETQYF; size: few; J: TRBJ2-5; D: TRBD2; V: TRBV6-2/TRBV6-3
DNA: TGCGCCAGCAGTGAGTCGACTCCGGGAAGGGTTGCAGATACGCAGTATTTT; CDR3: CASSESTPGRVADTQYF; size: few; J: TRBJ2-3; D: NA; V: TRBV10-2
DNA: TGTGCCAGCAGCTCACTAAACAGGGGGACCTACGAGCAGTACTTC; CDR3: CASSSLNRGTYEQYF; size: medium-sized; J: TRBJ2-7; D: TRBD1; V: TRBV5-6
DNA: TGTGCCAGCAGTTTAGGGGGTTTGGCAGATACGCAGTATTTT; CDR3: CASSLGGLADTQYF; size: NA; J: TRBJ2-3; D: NA; V: TRBV27
DNA: TGCGCCAGCAGCTTGGACGGCTCTAGCACAGATACGCAGTATTTT; CDR3: CASSLDGSSTDTQYF; size: many; J: TRBJ2-3; D: NA; V: TRBV5-1
DNA: TGCGCCAGCAGCCCGGAGGGCCCAAGCCCCCTCCACTTT; CDR3: CASSPEGPSPLHF; size: many; J: TRBJ1-6; D: NA; V: TRBV5-1
DNA: TGTGCCAGCAGCCAAGCCCTTGCAGCAGGCACAGATACGCAGTATTTT; CDR3: CASSQALAAGTDTQYF; size: few; J: TRBJ2-3; D: NA; V: TRBV3-1
DNA: TGTGCCAGCAGCCACCGGGTTAGCGGCACAGATACGCAGTATTTT; CDR3: CASSHRVSGTDTQYF; size: NA; J: TRBJ2-3; D: NA; V: TRBV7-2
DNA: TGTGCCAGCAGCCGGGAGACAGGGGGCCGTGGCTACACCTTC; CDR3: CASSRETGGRGYTF; size: few; J: TRBJ1-2; D: TRBD1; V: TRBV4-2
DNA: TGTGCCAGCACCCCGACAGGGGAAACCTACGAGCAGTACTTC; CDR3: CASTPTGETYEQYF; size: many; J: TRBJ2-7; D: TRBD1; V: TRBV6-1
DNA: TGTGCCAGCAGCAAAAGGGTTTTGAGCTCCTACGAGCAGTACTTC; CDR3: CASSKRVLSSYEQYF; size: many; J: TRBJ2-7; D: NA; V: TRBV21-1
DNA: TGTGCCAGCAGTGGTCCGGGGGGGGTGACTGAAGCTTTCTTT; CDR3: CASSGPGGVTEAFF; size: many; J: TRBJ1-1; D: NA; V: TRBV12-3/TRBV12-4
DNA: TGTGCCTGGAGCGCCGAGGCAGGGAAGAACTATGGCTACACCTTC; CDR3: CAWSAEAGKNYGYTF; size: many; J: TRBJ1-2; D: NA; V: TRBV30
DNA: TGTGCCATCAGTGGGGCTGGGACTGGGGCCAACGTCCTGACTTTC; CDR3: CAISGAGTGANVLTF; size: many; J: TRBJ2-6; D: NA; V: TRBV10-3
DNA: TGTGCCAGCTCCGGACAAATTAATGAAAAACTGTTTTTT; CDR3: CASSGQINEKLFF; size: few; J: TRBJ1-4; D: NA; V: TRBV18
DNA: TGTGCCAGCAGCTCGGCGGGACTAGCAGATACGCAGTATTTT; CDR3: CASSSAGLADTQYF; size: many; J: TRBJ2-3; D: TRBD2; V: TRBV13
DNA: TGTGCCAGCAGCCGTATCCTCTCGACGGCGAACACTGAAGCTTTCTTT; CDR3: CASSRILSTANTEAFF; size: NA; J: TRBJ1-1; D: NA; V: TRBV6-5
DNA: TGTGCCAGCAGCCAAAAAGCGGGAGGGCCTAGGGCAGATACGCAGTATTTT; CDR3: CASSQKAGGPRADTQYF; size: few; J: TRBJ2-3; D: TRBD2; V: TRBV11-2
DNA: TGCAGTGCCATTAGACAGTACGAGCAGTACTTC; CDR3: CSAIRQYEQYF; size: NA; J: TRBJ2-7; D: NA; V: TRBV20-1
DNA: TGTGCCAGTAGTATTTCGGGACAGAGCTACGAGCAGTACTTC; CDR3: CASSISGQSYEQYF; size: few; J: TRBJ2-7; D: TRBD1; V: TRBV19
DNA: TGTGCCAGCAGTTACTCGCCAAATTCACCCCTCCACTTT; CDR3: CASSYSPNSPLHF; size: few; J: TRBJ1-6; D: NA; V: TRBV6-2/TRBV6-3
DNA: TGTGCCAGCAGTGACGACAGGGGCGGCACAGATACGCAGTATTTT; CDR3: CASSDDRGGTDTQYF; size: many; J: TRBJ2-3; D: TRBD1; V: TRBV6-5
DNA: TGTGCCACCAGTGCCCCCGGCGACAGGGGGGATACGCAGTATTTT; CDR3: CATSAPGDRGDTQYF; size: few; J: TRBJ2-3; D: TRBD1; V: TRBV24-1
DNA: TGCGCCAGCAGCTCTAATCTAGCGGGGGGGAGCAATGAGCAGTTCTTC; CDR3: CASSSNLAGGSNEQFF; size: many; J: TRBJ2-1; D: TRBD2; V: TRBV5-1
DNA: TGTGCCAGCAGCCAACCCCGGACAGGGGCGAATTCACCCCTCCACTTT; CDR3: CASSQPRTGANSPLHF; size: many; J: TRBJ1-6; D: TRBD1; V: TRBV3-1
DNA: TGCAGCGTGGGAGACAGGGGGGCTACTGAAGCTTTCTTT; CDR3: CSVGDRGATEAFF; size: NA; J: TRBJ1-1; D: TRBD1; V: TRBV29-1
DNA: TGTGCCAGCATAGTCGGCGCTAGCTCTGGGGCCAACGTCCTGACTTTC; CDR3: CASIVGASSGANVLTF; size: few; J: TRBJ2-6; D: NA; V: TRBV6-2/TRBV6-3
DNA: TGTGCCAGCAGCCCACCCGGGGGAGTCGGCACTGAAGCTTTCTTT; CDR3: CASSPPGGVGTEAFF; size: NA; J: TRBJ1-1; D: NA; V: TRBV28
DNA: TGTGCCACCAGCGGACTCAGATCGGCCAAGGGCTACACCTTC; CDR3: CATSGLRSAKGYTF; size: NA; J: TRBJ1-2; D: NA; V: TRBV15
DNA: TGTGCCAGCATGGACGCCCCGAACACTGAAGCTTTCTTT; CDR3: CASMDAPNTEAFF; size: few; J: TRBJ1-1; D: NA; V: TRBV12-3/TRBV12-4
DNA: TGCGCCAGCAGCCCCATCACCCGGGATTATGGCTACACCTTC; CDR3: CASSPITRDYGYTF; size: few; J: TRBJ1-2; D: NA; V: TRBV5-1
DNA: TGTGCCGTTCTGACGGGACAGTTCCGCTCTGGGGCCAACGTCCTGACTTTC; CDR3: CAVLTGQFRSGANVLTF; size: many; J: TRBJ2-6; D: TRBD1; V: TRBV2